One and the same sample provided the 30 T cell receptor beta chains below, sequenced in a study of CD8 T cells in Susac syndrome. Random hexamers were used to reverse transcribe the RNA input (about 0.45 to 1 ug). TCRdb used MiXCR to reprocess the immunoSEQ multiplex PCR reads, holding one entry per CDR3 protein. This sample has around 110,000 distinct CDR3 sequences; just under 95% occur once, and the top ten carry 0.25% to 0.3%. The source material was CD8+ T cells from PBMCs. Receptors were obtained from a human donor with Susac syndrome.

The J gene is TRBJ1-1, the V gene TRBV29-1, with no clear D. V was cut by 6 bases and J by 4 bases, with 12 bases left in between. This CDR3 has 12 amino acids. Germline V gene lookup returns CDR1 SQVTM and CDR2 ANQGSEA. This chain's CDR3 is CSVKGGGTEAFF. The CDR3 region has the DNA TGCAGCGTAAAGGGAGGTGGCACTGAAGCTTTCTTT.

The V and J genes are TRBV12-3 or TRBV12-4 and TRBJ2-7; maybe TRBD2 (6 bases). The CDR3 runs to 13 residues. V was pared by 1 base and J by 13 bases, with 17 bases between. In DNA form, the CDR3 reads TGTGCCAGCAGTTTAGTCGGCTCTCACGCGGGATACTTC. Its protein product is CASSLVGSHAGYF.

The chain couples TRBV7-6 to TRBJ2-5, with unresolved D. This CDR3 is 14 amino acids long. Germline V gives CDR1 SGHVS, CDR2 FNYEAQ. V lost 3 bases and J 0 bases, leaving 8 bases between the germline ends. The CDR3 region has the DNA TGTGCCAGCAGCTTCTCCAGATACCAAGAGACCCAGTACTTC. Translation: CASSFSRYQETQYF.

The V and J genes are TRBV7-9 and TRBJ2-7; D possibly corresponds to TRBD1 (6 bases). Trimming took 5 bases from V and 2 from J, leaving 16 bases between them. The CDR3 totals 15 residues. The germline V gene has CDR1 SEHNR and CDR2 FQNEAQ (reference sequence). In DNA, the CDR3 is TGTGCCAGCAGCATAGGGGGACGGGGCACCTACGAGCAGTACTTC. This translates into CASSIGGRGTYEQYF. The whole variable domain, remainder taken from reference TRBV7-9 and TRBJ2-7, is DTGVSQNPRHKITKRGQNVTFRCDPISEHNRLYWYRQTLGQGPEFLTYFQNEAQLEKSRLLSDRFSAERPKGSFSTLEIQRTEQGDSAMYLCASSIGGRGTYEQYFGPGTRLTVT.

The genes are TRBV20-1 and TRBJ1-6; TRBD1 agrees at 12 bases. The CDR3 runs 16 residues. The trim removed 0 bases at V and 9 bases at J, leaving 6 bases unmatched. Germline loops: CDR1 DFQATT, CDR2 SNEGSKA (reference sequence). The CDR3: CSARDLGTGGGSPLHF. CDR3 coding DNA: TGCAGTGCTAGAGACTTAGGGACAGGGGGCGGTTCACCCCTCCACTTT.

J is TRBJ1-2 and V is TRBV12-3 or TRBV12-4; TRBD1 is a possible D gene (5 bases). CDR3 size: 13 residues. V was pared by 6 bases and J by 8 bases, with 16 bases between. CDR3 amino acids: CASSYTGPTGYTF. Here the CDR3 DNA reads TGTGCCAGCAGCTATACAGGACCAACGGGCTACACCTTC.

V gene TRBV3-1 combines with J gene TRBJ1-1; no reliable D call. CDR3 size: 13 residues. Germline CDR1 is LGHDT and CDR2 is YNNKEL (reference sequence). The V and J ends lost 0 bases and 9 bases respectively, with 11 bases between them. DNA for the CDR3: TGTGCCAGCAGCCAAGATCGGTCAGCGAAAGCTTTCTTT. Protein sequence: CASSQDRSAKAFF. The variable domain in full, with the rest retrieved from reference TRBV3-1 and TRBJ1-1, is DTAVSQTPKYLVTQMGNDKSIKCEQNLGHDTMYWYKQDSKKFLKIMFSYNNKELIINETVPNRFSPKSPDKAHLNLHINSLELGDSAVYFCASSQDRSAKAFFGQGTRLTVV.

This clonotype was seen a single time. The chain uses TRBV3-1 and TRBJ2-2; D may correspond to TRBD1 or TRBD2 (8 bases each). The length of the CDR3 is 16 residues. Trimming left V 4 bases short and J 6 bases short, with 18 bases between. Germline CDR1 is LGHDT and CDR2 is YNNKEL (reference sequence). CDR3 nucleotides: TGTGCCAGCAGCCGCGGGGGGACAGGAGGACCCGGGGAGCTGTTTTTT. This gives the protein CASSRGGTGGPGELFF.

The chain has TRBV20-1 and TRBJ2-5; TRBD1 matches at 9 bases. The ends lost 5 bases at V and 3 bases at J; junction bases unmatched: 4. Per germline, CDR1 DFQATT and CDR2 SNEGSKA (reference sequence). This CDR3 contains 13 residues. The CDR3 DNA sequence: TGCAGTGCTCCCCGGGACAGGGAAGAGACCCAGTACTTC. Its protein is CSAPRDREETQYF.

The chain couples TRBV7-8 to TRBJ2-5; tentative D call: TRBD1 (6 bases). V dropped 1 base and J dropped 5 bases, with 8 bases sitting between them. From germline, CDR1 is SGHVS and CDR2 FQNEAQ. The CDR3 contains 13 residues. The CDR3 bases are TGTGCCAGCAGCTTAGGGACAGCGGAGACCCAGTACTTC. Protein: CASSLGTAETQYF.

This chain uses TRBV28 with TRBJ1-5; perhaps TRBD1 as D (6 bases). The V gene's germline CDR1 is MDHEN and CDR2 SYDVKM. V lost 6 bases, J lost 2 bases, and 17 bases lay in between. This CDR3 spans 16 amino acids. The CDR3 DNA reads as TGTGCCAGCAGCCTGACAGGTTTAGTGGGCAATCAGCCCCAGCATTTT. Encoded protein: CASSLTGLVGNQPQHF.

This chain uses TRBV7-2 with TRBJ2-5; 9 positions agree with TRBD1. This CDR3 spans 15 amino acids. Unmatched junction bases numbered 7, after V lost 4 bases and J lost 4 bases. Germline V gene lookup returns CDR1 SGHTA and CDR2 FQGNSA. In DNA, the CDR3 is TGTGCCAGCAGCTCCCGGGACAGGGAGATAGAGACCCAGTACTTC. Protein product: CASSSRDREIETQYF.

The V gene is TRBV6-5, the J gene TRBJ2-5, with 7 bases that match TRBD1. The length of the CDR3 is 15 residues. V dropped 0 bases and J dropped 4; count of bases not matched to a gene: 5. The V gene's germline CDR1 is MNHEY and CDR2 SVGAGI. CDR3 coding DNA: TGTGCCAGCAGTTACTCGACAGGGTGGGGAGAGACCCAGTACTTC. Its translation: CASSYSTGWGETQYF.

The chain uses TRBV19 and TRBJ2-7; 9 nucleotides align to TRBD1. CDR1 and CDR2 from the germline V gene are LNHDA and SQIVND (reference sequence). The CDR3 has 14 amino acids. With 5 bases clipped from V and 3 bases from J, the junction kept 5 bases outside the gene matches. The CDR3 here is CASSVGQGNYEQYF. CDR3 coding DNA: TGTGCCAGTAGTGTCGGACAGGGGAACTACGAGCAGTACTTC. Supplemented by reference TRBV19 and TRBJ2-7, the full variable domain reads DGGITQSPKYLFRKEGQNVTLSCEQNLNHDAMYWYRQDPGQGLRLIYYSQIVNDFQKGDIAEGYSVSREKKESFPLTVTSAQKNPTAFYLCASSVGQGNYEQYFGPGTRLTVT.

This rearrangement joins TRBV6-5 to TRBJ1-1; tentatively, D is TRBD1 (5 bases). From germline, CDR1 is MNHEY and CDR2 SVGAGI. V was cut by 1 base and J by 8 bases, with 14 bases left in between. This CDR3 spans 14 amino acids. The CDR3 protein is CASSYFTDSAEAFF. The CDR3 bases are TGTGCCAGCAGTTACTTCACCGACAGCGCCGAAGCTTTCTTT.

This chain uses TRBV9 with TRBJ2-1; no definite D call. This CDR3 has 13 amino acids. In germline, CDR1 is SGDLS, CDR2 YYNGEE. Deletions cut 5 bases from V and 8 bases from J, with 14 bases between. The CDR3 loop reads CASRTIRSDEQFF. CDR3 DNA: TGTGCCAGCAGAACTATCCGCTCGGATGAGCAGTTCTTC. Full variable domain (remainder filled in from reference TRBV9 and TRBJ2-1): DSGVTQTPKHLITATGQRVTLRCSPRSGDLSVYWYQQSLDQGLQFLIQYYNGEERAKGNILERFSAQQFPDLHSELNLSSLELGDSALYFCASRTIRSDEQFFGPGTRLTVL.

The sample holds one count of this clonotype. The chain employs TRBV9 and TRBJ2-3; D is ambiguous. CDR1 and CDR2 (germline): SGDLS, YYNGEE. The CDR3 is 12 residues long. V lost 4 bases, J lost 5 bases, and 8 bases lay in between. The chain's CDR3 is CASSQNQDTQYF. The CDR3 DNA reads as TGTGCCAGCAGCCAAAATCAAGATACGCAGTATTTT.

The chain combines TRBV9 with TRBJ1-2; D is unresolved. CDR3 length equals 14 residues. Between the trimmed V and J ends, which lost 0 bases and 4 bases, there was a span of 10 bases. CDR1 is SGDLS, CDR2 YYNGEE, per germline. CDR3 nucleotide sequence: TGTGCCAGCAGCGTAGAGGGCCCTACCTATGGCTACACCTTC. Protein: CASSVEGPTYGYTF.

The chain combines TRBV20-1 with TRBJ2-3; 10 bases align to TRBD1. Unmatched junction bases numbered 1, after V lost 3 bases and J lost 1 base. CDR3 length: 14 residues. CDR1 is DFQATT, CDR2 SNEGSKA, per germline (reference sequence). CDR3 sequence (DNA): TGCAGTGCTAGCGGGACAGGGGGCACAGATACGCAGTATTTT. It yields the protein CSASGTGGTDTQYF.

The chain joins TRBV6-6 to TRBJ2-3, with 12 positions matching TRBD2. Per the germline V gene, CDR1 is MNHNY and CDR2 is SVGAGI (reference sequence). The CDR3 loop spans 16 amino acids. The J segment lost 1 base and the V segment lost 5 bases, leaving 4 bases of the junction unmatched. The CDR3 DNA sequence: TGTGCCAGCAGTCACCGACTAGCGGGGGGCACAGATACGCAGTATTTT. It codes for CASSHRLAGGTDTQYF.

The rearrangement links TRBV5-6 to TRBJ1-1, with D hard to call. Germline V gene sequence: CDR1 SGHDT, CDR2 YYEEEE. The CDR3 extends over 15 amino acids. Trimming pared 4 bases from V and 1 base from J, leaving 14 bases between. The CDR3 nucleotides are TGTGCCAGCAGCCTGGGCCCCCGGAAGAACACTGAAGCTTTCTTT. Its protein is CASSLGPRKNTEAFF.

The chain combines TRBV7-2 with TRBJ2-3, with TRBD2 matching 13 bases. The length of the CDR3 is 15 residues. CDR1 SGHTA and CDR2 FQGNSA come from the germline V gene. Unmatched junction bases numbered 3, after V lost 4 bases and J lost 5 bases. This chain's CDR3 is CASSSRTSGGDTQYF. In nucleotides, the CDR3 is TGTGCCAGCAGCTCCAGGACTAGCGGGGGAGATACGCAGTATTTT.

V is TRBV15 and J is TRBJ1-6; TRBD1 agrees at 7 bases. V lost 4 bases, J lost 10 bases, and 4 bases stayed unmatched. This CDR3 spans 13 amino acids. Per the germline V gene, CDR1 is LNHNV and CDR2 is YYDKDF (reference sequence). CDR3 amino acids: CATSTGGGSPLHF. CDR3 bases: TGTGCCACCAGCACAGGGGGTGGATCACCCCTCCACTTT.

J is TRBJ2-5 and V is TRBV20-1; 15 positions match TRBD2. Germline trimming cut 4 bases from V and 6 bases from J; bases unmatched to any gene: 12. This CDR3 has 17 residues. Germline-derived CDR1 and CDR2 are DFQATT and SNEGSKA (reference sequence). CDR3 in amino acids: CSATMGLAGGLIKTQYF. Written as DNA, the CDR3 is TGCAGTGCTACCATGGGACTAGCGGGGGGTCTCATAAAGACCCAGTACTTC.

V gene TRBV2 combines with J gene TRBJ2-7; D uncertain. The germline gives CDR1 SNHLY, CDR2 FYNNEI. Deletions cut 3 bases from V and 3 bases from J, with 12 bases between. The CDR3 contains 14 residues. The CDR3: CASSDSVGIYEQYF. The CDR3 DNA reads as TGTGCCAGCAGTGATTCTGTCGGCATCTACGAGCAGTACTTC.

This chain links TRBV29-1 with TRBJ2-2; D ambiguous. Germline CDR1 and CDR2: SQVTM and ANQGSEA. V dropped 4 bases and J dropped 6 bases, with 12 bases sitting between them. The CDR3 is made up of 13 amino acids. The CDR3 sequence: CSVVAETAGELFF. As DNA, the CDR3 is TGCAGCGTTGTTGCGGAAACCGCCGGGGAGCTGTTTTTT.

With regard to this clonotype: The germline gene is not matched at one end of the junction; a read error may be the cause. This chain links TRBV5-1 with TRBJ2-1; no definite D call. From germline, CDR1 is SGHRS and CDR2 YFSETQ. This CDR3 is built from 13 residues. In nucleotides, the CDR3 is TGTGCCAGCAGCTTGAATGGTTACAATGAGCAGTTCTTC. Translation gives CASSLNGYNEQFF.

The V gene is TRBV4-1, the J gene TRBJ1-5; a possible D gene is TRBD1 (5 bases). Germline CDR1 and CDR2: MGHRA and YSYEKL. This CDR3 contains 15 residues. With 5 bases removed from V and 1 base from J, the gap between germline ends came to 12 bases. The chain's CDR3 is CASSGGGMSNQPQHF. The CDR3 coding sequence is TGCGCCAGCAGCGGGGGGGGGATGAGCAATCAGCCCCAGCATTTT.

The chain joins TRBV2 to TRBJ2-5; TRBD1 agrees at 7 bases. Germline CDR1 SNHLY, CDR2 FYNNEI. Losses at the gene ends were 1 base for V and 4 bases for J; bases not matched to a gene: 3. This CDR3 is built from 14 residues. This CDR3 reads CASSEVDRAETQYF. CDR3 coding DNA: TGTGCCAGCAGTGAAGTAGACAGGGCAGAGACCCAGTACTTC.

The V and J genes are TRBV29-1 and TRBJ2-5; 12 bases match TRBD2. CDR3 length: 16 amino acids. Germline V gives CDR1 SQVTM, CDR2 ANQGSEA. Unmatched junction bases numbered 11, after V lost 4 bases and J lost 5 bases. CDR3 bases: TGCAGCGTTGGGAGACTAGCGGGGGCCCTCGGGGAGACCCAGTACTTC. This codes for CSVGRLAGALGETQYF.